This T cell receptor (beta chain) was identified during a study of OX40 agonist ivuxolimab in advanced cancers. The overall study: The study gave patients intravenous ivuxolimab at 0.01 to 10 mg/kg every 2 weeks. Of mixed ages from about 20 to 80 and averaging about 56 years, the group was about 80% male. Among those treated, three patients had partial responses, one with hepatocellular carcinoma and two with cutaneous melanoma. Under the entry rules, prior anti-PD-1, anti-PD-L1 or anti-CTLA-4 therapy was allowed, and approximately 40% had some.

Trimming took 3 bases from V and 2 from J, leaving 16 bases between them. Germline CDR1 and CDR2: SGHTA and FQGNSA. This CDR3 comprises 16 residues. Sequencing used immunoSEQ multiplex PCR; TCRdb keeps in-frame clones, though not all of them. The table lists roughly 73,000 clones, less than 90% of them singletons. The sample in question was CD4+ or CD8+ T cells sorted from blood, obtained in a trial of the OX40 agonist ivuxolimab. V and J are TRBV7-2 and TRBJ1-1; the D is unclear. This receptor was taken from an adult with an advanced solid tumor such as melanoma, head and neck, liver or kidney cancer. The CDR3 sequence is CASSFSIGRFNTEAFF. The CDR3 DNA sequence: TGTGCCAGCAGCTTTTCGATCGGCAGGTTCAACACTGAAGCTTTCTTT.